The 13 T cell receptor beta chains presented below share a single source sample, sequenced in a study of cytomegalovirus exposure and HLA in healthy donors. PCR amplification relied on 60 Vbeta primers (plus 13 Jbeta primers). Clones were read by immunoSEQ multiplex PCR, and TCRdb kept only the in-frame ones, dropping some. The sample lists 120,000 to 150,000 clones, approximately 73% seen once, with roughly 1.7% in the top ten. The sequencing input was PBMCs. These receptors originate from a woman aged 18-29 years in good health and CMV-seronegative.

The chain is built from TRBV7-9 and TRBJ2-7, with a possible D match to TRBD1 (5 bases). Trimming removed 0 bases from V and 3 bases from J, with 12 bases in between. Germline assignment: CDR1 SEHNR and CDR2 FQNEAQ (reference sequence). The CDR3 contains 15 residues. The CDR3 sequence is CASSLAQGDDYEQYF. The CDR3 DNA reads TGTGCCAGCAGCTTAGCCCAGGGTGATGACTACGAGCAGTACTTC.

The chain recombines TRBV6-5 with TRBJ2-7, with 7 bases identical to TRBD2. Losses at the gene ends were 6 bases for V and 5 bases for J; bases not matched to a gene: 13. The CDR3 loop spans 15 amino acids. Germline V gives CDR1 MNHEY, CDR2 SVGAGI. CDR3 sequence: CASSHRWGTKDEQYF. For the CDR3, the DNA is TGTGCCAGCAGCCACCGATGGGGGACTAAAGACGAGCAGTACTTC.

The rearrangement uses TRBV6-5 and TRBJ1-1, with 7 nucleotides matching TRBD1. The ends lost 6 bases at V and 3 bases at J; junction bases unmatched: 10. Germline V gene data show CDR1 as MNHEY and CDR2 as SVGAGI. The CDR3 loop spans 15 amino acids. CDR3 bases: TGTGCCAGCAGCTCGAGGGGGCGGGTGGACACTGAAGCTTTCTTT. Its protein is CASSSRGRVDTEAFF.

The chain recombines TRBV15 with TRBJ2-6; 7 bases fit TRBD1. Germline-derived CDR1 and CDR2 are LNHNV and YYDKDF (reference sequence). The CDR3 has 14 amino acids. V shed 8 bases and J 4 bases; nucleotides not matched to a gene: 5. CDR3 sequence: CATQPGQGANVLTF. The CDR3 region has the DNA TGTGCCACCCAACCGGGACAGGGGGCCAACGTCCTGACTTTC.

The chain couples TRBV7-3 to TRBJ2-3, with D uncertain. Germline V gene sequence: CDR1 SGHTA, CDR2 FQGTGA. Deletions cut 1 base from V and 0 bases from J, with 5 bases between. The CDR3 is 14 amino acids. This chain's CDR3 is CASSLNPSTDTQYF. CDR3 coding DNA: TGTGCCAGCAGCTTAAATCCTAGCACAGATACGCAGTATTTT.

The chain carries TRBV5-6 and TRBJ1-2; TRBD1 agrees at 9 bases. The V gene's germline CDR1 is SGHDT and CDR2 YYEEEE. This CDR3 has 12 amino acids. Unmatched junction bases numbered 4, after V lost 3 bases and J lost 10 bases. CDR3 nucleotide sequence: TGTGCCAGCAGCTCCGGACAGGGGTACTACACCTTC. It encodes CASSSGQGYYTF. Drawing the rest from reference TRBV5-6 and TRBJ1-2, the complete variable domain is DAGVTQSPTHLIKTRGQQVTLRCSPKSGHDTVSWYQQALGQGPQFIFQYYEEEERQRGNFPDRFSGHQFPNYSSELNVNALLLGDSALYLCASSSGQGYYTFGSGTRLTVV.

V gene TRBV29-1 combines with J gene TRBJ1-4; 8 bases align to TRBD1. V shed 5 bases, J shed 1 base, and the junction held 3 bases outside the gene matches. Germline assignment: CDR1 SQVTM and CDR2 ANQGSEA. The CDR3 length is 14 residues. CDR3 sequence: CSVSRGQTNEKLFF. In DNA form, the CDR3 reads TGCAGCGTTTCCAGGGGGCAAACTAATGAAAAACTGTTTTTT.

The V and J genes are TRBV7-9 and TRBJ1-4; TRBD1 agrees at 12 bases. The germline CDR1 and CDR2 sequences are SEHNR and FQNEAQ (reference sequence). J was trimmed by 3 bases and V by 7 bases; bases with no gene match: 12. This CDR3 has 18 amino acids. The CDR3 spells CASNPGQGALLANEKLFF. CDR3 nucleotides: TGTGCCAGCAACCCGGGACAGGGGGCGCTCCTGGCTAATGAAAAACTGTTTTTT.

In this sample, this clone turned up once. In nucleotides, the CDR3 is TGTGCCAGCAGCCCACAGGGGGCTGCCGGGGAGCTGTTTTTT. Translation gives CASSPQGAAGELFF. This chain connects TRBV14 to TRBJ2-2; 9 positions match TRBD1. The CDR3 is 14 amino acids. J was trimmed by 6 bases and V by 4 bases; bases with no gene match: 3. The V gene's germline CDR1 is SGHDN and CDR2 FVKESK. The full variable domain, its missing parts supplied by reference TRBV14 and TRBJ2-2, is EAGVTQFPSHSVIEKGQTVTLRCDPISGHDNLYWYRRVMGKEIKFLLHFVKESKQDESGMPNNRFLAERTGGTYSTLKVQPAELEDSGVYFCASSPQGAAGELFFGEGSRLTVL.

V and J are TRBV10-2 and TRBJ2-3, with 7 nucleotides matching TRBD2. Germline CDR1 and CDR2: WSHSY and SAAADI. Unmatched junction bases numbered 6, after V lost 6 bases and J lost 0 bases. The CDR3 totals 15 residues. The CDR3 loop reads CASRTTSASTDTQYF. CDR3 bases: TGCGCCAGCAGGACTACTAGCGCCAGCACAGATACGCAGTATTTT.

The chain links TRBV18 to TRBJ1-2, with 7 bases lining up with TRBD1. The V gene end was trimmed by 3 bases and the J gene end by 8 bases; junction bases not matched to a gene: 12. CDR3 length: 15 amino acids. Germline V gene sequence: CDR1 KGHSH, CDR2 LQKENI. The CDR3 coding sequence is TGTGCCAGCTCACCGTCCCGGGACAGTCAGTGGGGCTACACCTTC. It yields the protein CASSPSRDSQWGYTF.

CDR3 nucleotides: TGTGCCAGCAGCTTCCCCAGGGCCCCGTACCAAGAGACCCAGTACTTC. This encodes CASSFPRAPYQETQYF. The rearrangement links TRBV7-3 to TRBJ2-5, with a possible D match to TRBD1 (5 bases). V was trimmed by 3 bases and J by 0 bases, leaving 14 bases between them. Germline CDR1 is SGHTA and CDR2 is FQGTGA. CDR3 size: 16 residues.

The V and J genes are TRBV28 and TRBJ2-7; 14 bases line up with TRBD2. Germline V gives CDR1 MDHEN, CDR2 SYDVKM. V trimming: 1 base; J trimming: 0 bases; junction bases outside the gene matches: 5. The CDR3 runs to 18 residues. Here the CDR3 DNA reads TGTGCCAGCAGTTTATATGGGACTAGCGGGGGCCCCTCCTACGAGCAGTACTTC. Protein sequence: CASSLYGTSGGPSYEQYF. Together with reference TRBV28 and TRBJ2-7, the CDR3 gives the full variable domain: DVKVTQSSRYLVKRTGEKVFLECVQDMDHENMFWYRQDPGLGLRLIYFSYDVKMKEKGDIPEGYSVSREKKERFSLILESASTNQTSMYLCASSLYGTSGGPSYEQYFGPGTRLTVT.